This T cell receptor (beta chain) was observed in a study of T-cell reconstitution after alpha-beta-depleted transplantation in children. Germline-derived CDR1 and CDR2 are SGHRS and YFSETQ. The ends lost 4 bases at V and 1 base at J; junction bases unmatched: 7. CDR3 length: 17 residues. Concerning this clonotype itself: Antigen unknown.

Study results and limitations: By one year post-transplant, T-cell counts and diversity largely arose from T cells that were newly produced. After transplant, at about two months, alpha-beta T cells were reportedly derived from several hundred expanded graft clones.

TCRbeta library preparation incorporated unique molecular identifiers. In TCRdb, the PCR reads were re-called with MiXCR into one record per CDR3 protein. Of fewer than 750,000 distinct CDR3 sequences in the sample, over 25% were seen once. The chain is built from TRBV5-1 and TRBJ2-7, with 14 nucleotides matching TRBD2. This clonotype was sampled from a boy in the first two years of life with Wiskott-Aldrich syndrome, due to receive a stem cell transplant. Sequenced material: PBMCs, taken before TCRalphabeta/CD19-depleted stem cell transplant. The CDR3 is CASSQGLAGVLSYEQYF. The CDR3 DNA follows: TGCGCCAGCAGCCAGGGACTAGCGGGAGTATTATCCTACGAGCAGTACTTC.